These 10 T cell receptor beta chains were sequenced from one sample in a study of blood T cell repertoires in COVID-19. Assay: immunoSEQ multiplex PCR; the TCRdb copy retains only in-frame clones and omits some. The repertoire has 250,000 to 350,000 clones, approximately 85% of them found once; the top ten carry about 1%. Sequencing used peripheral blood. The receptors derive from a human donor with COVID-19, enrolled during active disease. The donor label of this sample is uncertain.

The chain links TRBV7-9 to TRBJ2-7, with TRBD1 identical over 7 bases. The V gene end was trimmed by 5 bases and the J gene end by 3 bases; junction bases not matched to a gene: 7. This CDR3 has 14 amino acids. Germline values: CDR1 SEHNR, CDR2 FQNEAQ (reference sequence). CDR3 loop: CASSKHRDSYEQYF. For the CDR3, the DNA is TGTGCCAGCAGCAAACACCGGGACAGCTACGAGCAGTACTTC.

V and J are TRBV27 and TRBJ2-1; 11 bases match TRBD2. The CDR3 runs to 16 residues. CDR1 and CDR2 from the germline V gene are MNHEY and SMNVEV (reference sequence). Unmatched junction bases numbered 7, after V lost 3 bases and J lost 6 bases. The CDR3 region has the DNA TGTGCCAGCAGTTTCTGGGGGACTAGCGGTCTCAATGAGCAGTTCTTC. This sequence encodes CASSFWGTSGLNEQFF.

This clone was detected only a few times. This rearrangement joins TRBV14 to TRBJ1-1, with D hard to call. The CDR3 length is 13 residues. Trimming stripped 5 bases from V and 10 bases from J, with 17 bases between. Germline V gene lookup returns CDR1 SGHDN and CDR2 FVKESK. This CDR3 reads CASSERVRGRAFF. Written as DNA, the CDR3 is TGTGCCAGCAGCGAACGGGTTCGAGGGAGAGCTTTCTTT.

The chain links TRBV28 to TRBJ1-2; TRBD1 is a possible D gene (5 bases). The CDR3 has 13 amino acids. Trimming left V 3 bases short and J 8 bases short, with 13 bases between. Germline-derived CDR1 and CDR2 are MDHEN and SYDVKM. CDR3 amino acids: CASSLSGAGGYTF. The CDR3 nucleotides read TGTGCCAGCAGTTTGTCCGGGGCGGGGGGCTACACCTTC.

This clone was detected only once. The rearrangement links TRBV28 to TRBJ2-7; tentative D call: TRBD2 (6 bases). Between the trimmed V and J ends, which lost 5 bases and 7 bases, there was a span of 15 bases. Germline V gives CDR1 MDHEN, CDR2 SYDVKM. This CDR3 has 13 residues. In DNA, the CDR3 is TGTGCCAGCAGTGATTCGGGGGTGAGGGAGCAGTACTTC. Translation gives CASSDSGVREQYF.

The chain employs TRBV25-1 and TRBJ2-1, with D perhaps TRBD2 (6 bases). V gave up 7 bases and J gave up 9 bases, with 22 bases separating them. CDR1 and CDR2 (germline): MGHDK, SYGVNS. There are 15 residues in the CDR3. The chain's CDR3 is CASKEGSGPLGEQFF. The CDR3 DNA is TGTGCCAGCAAGGAGGGTAGCGGACCATTGGGTGAGCAGTTCTTC.

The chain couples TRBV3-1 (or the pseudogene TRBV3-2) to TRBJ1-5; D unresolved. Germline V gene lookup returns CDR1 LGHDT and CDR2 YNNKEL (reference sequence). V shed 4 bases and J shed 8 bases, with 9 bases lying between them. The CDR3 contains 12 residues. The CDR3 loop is CASSRAAEPQHF. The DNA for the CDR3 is TGTGCCAGCAGCCGCGCCGCGGAGCCCCAGCATTTT.

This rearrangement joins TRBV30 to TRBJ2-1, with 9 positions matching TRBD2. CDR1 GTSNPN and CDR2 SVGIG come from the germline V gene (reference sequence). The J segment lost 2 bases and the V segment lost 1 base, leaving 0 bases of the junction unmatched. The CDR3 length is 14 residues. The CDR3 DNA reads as TGTGCCTGGAGTGGACTAGCGGCCTACAATGAGCAGTTCTTC. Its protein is CAWSGLAAYNEQFF.

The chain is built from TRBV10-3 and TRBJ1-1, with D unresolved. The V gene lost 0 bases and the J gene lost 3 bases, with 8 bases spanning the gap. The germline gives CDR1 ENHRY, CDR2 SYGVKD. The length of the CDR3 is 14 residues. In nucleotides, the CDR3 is TGTGCCATCAGTGAGTCAGGCGGGGACACTGAAGCTTTCTTT. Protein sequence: CAISESGGDTEAFF.

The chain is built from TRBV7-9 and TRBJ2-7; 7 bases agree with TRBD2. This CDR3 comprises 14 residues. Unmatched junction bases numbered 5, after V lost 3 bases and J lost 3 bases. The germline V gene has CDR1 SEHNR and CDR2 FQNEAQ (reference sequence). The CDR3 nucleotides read TGTGCCAGCAGCTTCTCGGGGAGGGACTACGAGCAGTACTTC. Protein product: CASSFSGRDYEQYF.